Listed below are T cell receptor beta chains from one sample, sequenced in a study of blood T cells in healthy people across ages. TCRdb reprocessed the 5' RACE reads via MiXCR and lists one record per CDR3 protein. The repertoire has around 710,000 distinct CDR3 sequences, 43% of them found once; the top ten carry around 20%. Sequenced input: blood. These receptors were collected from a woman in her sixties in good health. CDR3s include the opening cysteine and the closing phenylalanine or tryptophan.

CASSTGAILANYGYTF TRBV6-5
CSASPLPLAKNIQYF TRBV20-1
CASSLGGLGSSYEQYF TRBV7-8
CASSYGQSVKETQYF TRBV6-6
CASSLGGVMGYTF TRBV7-2
CASSFSGTPPSGYF TRBV28
CASSETGDTNYGYTF TRBV2
CSDTGAGTDTQYF TRBV20-1
CASSPDSHNEQYF TRBV7-9
CAISESGQGGLGTQYF TRBV10-3
CASSLGREHNEQFF TRBV12-3/TRBV12-4
CARSNRDRGLDTQYF TRBV5-5
CASSLPTAAIGNEQFF TRBV28
CASSPRIKTAGGPNNEQFF TRBV7-2
CSAEEWDSYGYTF TRBV29-1
CASRRQQGITEAFF TRBV12-3/TRBV12-4
CASGGTGGAQPQHF TRBV3-1
CASRDRANPLAKNIQYF TRBV6-6
CASEGSRGLTYNEQFF TRBV27
CASSPPDTQYF TRBV7-2
CASRGGDGYTF TRBV13
CASSVVGFQETQYF TRBV7-3
CASSFDPQPDTQYF TRBV13
CSVGTSGSGYEQYF TRBV29-1
CASGPEGFGYGYTF TRBV28
CASSLHSDLTYEQYF TRBV3-1
CASRIGGMNEQFF TRBV12-3/TRBV12-4
CASSTQAGLAGGNEQFF TRBV7-3